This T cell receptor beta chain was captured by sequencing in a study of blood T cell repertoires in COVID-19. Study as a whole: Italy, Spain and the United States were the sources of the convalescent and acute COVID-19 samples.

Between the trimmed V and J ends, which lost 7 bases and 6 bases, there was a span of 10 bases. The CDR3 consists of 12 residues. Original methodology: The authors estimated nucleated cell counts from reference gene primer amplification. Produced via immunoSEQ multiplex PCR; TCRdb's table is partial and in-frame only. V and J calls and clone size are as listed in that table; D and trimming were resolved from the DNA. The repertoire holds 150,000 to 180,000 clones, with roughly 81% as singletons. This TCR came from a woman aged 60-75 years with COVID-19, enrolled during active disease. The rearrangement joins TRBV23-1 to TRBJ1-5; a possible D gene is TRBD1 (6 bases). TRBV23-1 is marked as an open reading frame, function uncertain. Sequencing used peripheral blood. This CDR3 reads CASKHRVQPQHF. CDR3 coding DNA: TGCGCCAGCAAGCACAGGGTTCAGCCCCAGCATTTT.